Shown below are 29 T cell receptor beta chains from a single sample sequenced in a study of T cell responses to AZD1222 COVID-19 vaccine. The method was immunoSEQ multiplex PCR; TCRdb's version includes in-frame clones alone and lacks a portion of them. Among under 130,000 clones listed, approximately 88% were seen once. The sequencing here drew on peripheral blood, taken on day 0 of AZD1222 vaccination. The receptors stem from an adult in good health.

V usage is TRBV11-2 and J usage is TRBJ2-7; 11 bases fit TRBD2. In germline, CDR1 is SGHAT, CDR2 FQNNGV. The length of the CDR3 is 14 residues. After removal of 2 bases from V and 4 bases from J, the junction contained 1 base not matched to a gene. CDR3 loop: CASSLLAGGYEQYF. The CDR3 DNA follows: TGTGCCAGCAGCTTACTAGCGGGAGGATACGAGCAGTACTTC.

This rearrangement joins TRBV29-1 to TRBJ2-5; D not certain. The CDR3 covers 13 residues. Trimming stripped 7 bases from V and 0 bases from J, with 12 bases between. Germline assignment: CDR1 SQVTM and CDR2 ANQGSEA. In nucleotides, the CDR3 is TGCAGCGCCGCTAGGTCGGACCAAGAGACCCAGTACTTC. It encodes CSAARSDQETQYF. Full variable domain (rest looked up from reference TRBV29-1 and TRBJ2-5): SAVISQKPSRDICQRGTSLTIQCQVDSQVTMMFWYRQQPGQSLTLIATANQGSEATYESGFVIDKFPISRPNLTFSTLTVSNMSPEDSSIYLCSAARSDQETQYFGPGTRLLVL.

This sequence joins TRBV6-5 and TRBJ1-1; D not resolved. V was shortened by 0 bases and J by 1 base, with 12 bases between the two germline ends. The length of the CDR3 is 16 residues. Germline V CDR1 and CDR2: MNHEY, SVGAGI. CDR3 DNA sequence: TGTGCCAGCAGTTACTCCGTCCGGGTCGCGAACACTGAAGCTTTCTTT. It is translated as CASSYSVRVANTEAFF.

The chain has TRBV13 and TRBJ2-1; D perhaps matches TRBD1 (6 bases). The germline V gene encodes CDR1 PRHDT and CDR2 FYEKMQ (reference sequence). The CDR3 length is 12 residues. Trimming removed 5 bases from V and 7 bases from J, with 9 bases in between. CDR3 residues: CASSRGHNEQFF. The CDR3 coding sequence is TGTGCCAGCAGCAGGGGACATAATGAGCAGTTCTTC.

This sequence joins TRBV6-2 or TRBV6-3 and TRBJ1-5; 7 positions match TRBD1. Germline V CDR1 and CDR2: MNHEY, SVGEGT. The CDR3 is made up of 19 amino acids. V trimming: 6 bases; J trimming: 6 bases; junction bases outside the gene matches: 23. CDR3 residues: CASSQARKTGIRGSQPQHF. The CDR3 DNA is TGTGCCAGCAGCCAAGCTCGGAAGACAGGGATCCGGGGGAGTCAGCCCCAGCATTTT.

This clone occurred once. This chain joins TRBV6-5 and TRBJ2-1; D unresolved. CDR3 length equals 13 residues. V shed 4 bases and J shed 9 bases, with 13 bases lying between them. Germline-derived CDR1 and CDR2 are MNHEY and SVGAGI. The CDR3 region is CASSFQGSAEQFF. CDR3 bases: TGTGCCAGCAGTTTTCAAGGGTCAGCTGAGCAGTTCTTC.

The chain links TRBV15 to TRBJ1-1, with TRBD1 matching 7 bases. Germline lookup yields CDR1 LNHNV and CDR2 YYDKDF (reference sequence). Germline trimming cut 5 bases from V and 1 base from J; bases unmatched to any gene: 4. This CDR3 comprises 14 residues. CDR3 loop: CATSWGQRNTEAFF. In DNA, the CDR3 is TGTGCCACCAGCTGGGGACAGAGGAACACTGAAGCTTTCTTT.

The chain is built from TRBV5-6 and TRBJ2-3, with 9 bases lining up with TRBD2. The V segment lost 2 bases and the J segment 5 bases; nucleotides outside the gene matches: 12. This CDR3 has 17 residues. The germline V gene encodes CDR1 SGHDT and CDR2 YYEEEE. The CDR3 bases are TGTGCCAGCAGCTTCTATTCCGCGGGGGGGCCGGGAGATACGCAGTATTTT. Its protein is CASSFYSAGGPGDTQYF.

The chain links TRBV29-1 to TRBJ1-1; maybe TRBD1 (5 bases). Germline-derived CDR1 and CDR2 are SQVTM and ANQGSEA. This CDR3 comprises 12 residues. V lost 7 bases, J lost 1 base, and 10 bases lay in between. In DNA form, the CDR3 reads TGCAGCGGGACAAACAGGAACACTGAAGCTTTCTTT. It yields the protein CSGTNRNTEAFF.

The chain uses TRBV5-4 and TRBJ2-2; D call uncertain. Trimming removed 10 bases from V and 7 bases from J, with 14 bases in between. This CDR3 is built from 12 residues. Germline lookup yields CDR1 SGHNT and CDR2 YYREEE (reference sequence). The DNA for the CDR3 is TGTGCCGGGCAAGCTCCTAACGGGGAGCTGTTTTTT. It codes for CAGQAPNGELFF. Filled out from reference TRBV5-4 and TRBJ2-2, the complete variable domain reads ETGVTQSPTHLIKTRGQQVTLRCSSQSGHNTVSWYQQALGQGPQFIFQYYREEENGRGNFPPRFSGLQFPNYSSELNVNALELDDSALYLCAGQAPNGELFFGEGSRLTVL.

The genes are TRBV11-3 and TRBJ2-1, with TRBD1 identical over 7 bases. The germline V gene encodes CDR1 SGHNT and CDR2 YENEEA. J lost 6 bases, V lost 5 bases, and 4 bases had no gene match. The CDR3 is 13 amino acids. Here the CDR3 reads CASSLRQGNEQFF. The CDR3 DNA is TGTGCCAGCAGCCTCAGACAGGGCAATGAGCAGTTCTTC.

The V call is TRBV28, the J call TRBJ1-5, with a tentative D call TRBD1 (6 bases). The germline V gene has CDR1 MDHEN and CDR2 SYDVKM. This CDR3 contains 16 residues. The V and J ends lost 6 bases and 0 bases respectively, with 15 bases between them. CDR3 DNA sequence: TGTGCCAGCAGATCTGAACAGGGCCATAGCAATCAGCCCCAGCATTTT. Amino acids: CASRSEQGHSNQPQHF.

The V and J genes are TRBV18 and TRBJ2-5, with D perhaps assigned TRBD1 or TRBD2 (5 bases each). V lost 3 bases and J lost 5, with 16 bases in between. This CDR3 is 15 amino acids long. The germline CDR1 and CDR2 sequences are KGHSH and LQKENI. CDR3 loop: CASSPRVGETETQYF. The CDR3, as DNA: TGTGCCAGCTCACCCCGGGTGGGGGAGACGGAGACCCAGTACTTC.

V and J are TRBV28 and TRBJ1-3, with D perhaps matching TRBD1 (6 bases). The CDR3 extends over 14 amino acids. V lost 5 bases, J lost 4 bases, and 12 bases lay in between. The V gene's germline CDR1 is MDHEN and CDR2 SYDVKM. CDR3 DNA sequence: TGTGCCAGCAGTCCCCGGGGGGGCGGAAACACCATATATTTT. Translation gives CASSPRGGGNTIYF.

This CDR3 is CASFNQEAGYGYTF. In DNA, the CDR3 is TGCGCCAGCTTTAATCAGGAGGCGGGGTATGGCTACACCTTC. The genes are TRBV4-1 and TRBJ1-2, with D unresolved. CDR1 is MGHRA and CDR2 is YSYEKL in the germline V gene. V was pared by 8 bases and J by 5 bases, with 18 bases between. The CDR3 length is 14 residues.

A remark on this clone: The junction does not match germline at one end; this may be a read error. The chain is built from TRBV6-5 and TRBJ2-7; 7 positions agree with TRBD1. The CDR3 loop spans 12 amino acids. Germline CDR1 MNHEY, CDR2 SVGAGI. CDR3 DNA: TGTGCCAGCAGTTCTACAGGGGAGTTCCCAGACTTC. Residues: CASSSTGEFPDF.

V and J are TRBV27 and TRBJ2-2; 10 nucleotides agree with TRBD2. The CDR3 consists of 15 residues. Trimming at V came to 3 bases and at J to 7 bases, leaving 5 bases not matched to a gene. Germline CDR1 reads MNHEY; CDR2 reads SMNVEV (reference sequence). CDR3 in amino acids: CASSFRTSGGGELFF. In DNA form, the CDR3 reads TGTGCCAGCAGTTTCAGGACTAGCGGTGGCGGGGAGCTGTTTTTT.

This clone has more than one count but fewer than ten. The genes are TRBV7-9 and TRBJ2-1; D uncertain. V was pared by 2 bases and J by 5 bases, with 13 bases between. Per germline, CDR1 SEHNR and CDR2 FQNEAQ (reference sequence). This CDR3 has 15 residues. CDR3: CASSLNGLGNNEQFF. DNA for the CDR3: TGTGCCAGCAGCTTAAATGGTTTGGGGAACAATGAGCAGTTCTTC.

This clone was observed once. This chain uses TRBV28 with TRBJ1-4; maybe TRBD1 (6 bases). The V and J ends lost 3 bases and 6 bases respectively, with 14 bases between them. This CDR3 contains 15 residues. Germline V CDR1 and CDR2: MDHEN, SYDVKM. The chain's CDR3 is CASSFRRGRYEKLFF. In DNA, the CDR3 is TGTGCCAGCAGTTTTCGAAGGGGGAGATATGAAAAACTGTTTTTT. Full variable domain (missing parts from reference TRBV28 and TRBJ1-4): DVKVTQSSRYLVKRTGEKVFLECVQDMDHENMFWYRQDPGLGLRLIYFSYDVKMKEKGDIPEGYSVSREKKERFSLILESASTNQTSMYLCASSFRRGRYEKLFFGSGTQLSVL.

The rearrangement joins TRBV28 to TRBJ1-1; TRBD1 matches 9 bases. V dropped 4 bases and J dropped 11; count of bases not matched to a gene: 14. Germline CDR1 and CDR2: MDHEN and SYDVKM. This CDR3 has 15 amino acids. CDR3 nucleotide sequence: TGTGCCAGCAGTTACCGGGACAGGGTCTTCGGGGAGGCTTTCTTT. Its protein product is CASSYRDRVFGEAFF.

V usage is TRBV7-9 and J usage is TRBJ2-7, with unresolved D. Germline V CDR1 and CDR2: SEHNR, FQNEAQ (reference sequence). There are 13 residues in the CDR3. Trimming pared 5 bases from V and 5 bases from J, leaving 13 bases between. CDR3 DNA: TGTGCCAGCAGCCCGACCACGCAGGACGAGCAGTACTTC. It specifies CASSPTTQDEQYF.

The genes are TRBV28 and TRBJ2-7; weak D call: TRBD2 (6 bases). In germline, CDR1 is MDHEN, CDR2 SYDVKM. Trimming stripped 6 bases from V and 5 bases from J, with 14 bases between. This CDR3 spans 13 amino acids. CDR3 sequence: CASREEGRDEQYF. For the CDR3, the DNA is TGTGCCAGCAGGGAGGAGGGCCGAGACGAGCAGTACTTC.

This sequence joins TRBV6-6 and TRBJ1-5, with 9 nucleotides matching TRBD1. The germline gives CDR1 MNHNY, CDR2 SVGAGI (reference sequence). V shed 5 bases and J 3 bases; nucleotides not matched to a gene: 5. There are 15 residues in the CDR3. The DNA for the CDR3 is TGTGCCAGCAGTCCCCGGACAGGGGACAATCAGCCCCAGCATTTT. Protein sequence: CASSPRTGDNQPQHF.

This rearrangement joins TRBV9 to TRBJ2-1; D unresolved. The V end lost 4 bases, the J end lost 5 bases, and 7 bases lay between the germline ends. The CDR3 loop spans 12 amino acids. Looked up from germline, CDR1 is SGDLS and CDR2 is YYNGEE. DNA of the CDR3: TGTGCCAGCAGCATTCCCAACAATGAGCAGTTCTTC. It codes for CASSIPNNEQFF.

This clone was picked up a small number of times. The chain is built from TRBV2 and TRBJ2-7, with 7 bases identical to TRBD1. The CDR3 covers 14 residues. Trimming cost V 7 bases and J 0 bases; bases outside gene matches: 6. CDR1 is SNHLY and CDR2 is FYNNEI in the germline V gene. The CDR3 protein is CASKGAGFSYEQYF. For the CDR3, the DNA is TGTGCCAGCAAGGGGGCAGGTTTCTCCTACGAGCAGTACTTC.

The rearrangement uses TRBV18 and TRBJ1-6, with D uncertain. From germline, CDR1 is KGHSH and CDR2 LQKENI. Trimming stripped 5 bases from V and 8 bases from J, with 13 bases between. This CDR3 comprises 14 residues. CDR3 in amino acids: CASSTTEKDSPLHF. DNA of the CDR3: TGTGCCAGCTCAACGACCGAGAAGGATTCACCCCTCCACTTT.

The chain recombines TRBV5-1 with TRBJ2-1; 7 bases are a match to TRBD2. The V gene end was trimmed by 4 bases and the J gene end by 7 bases; junction bases not matched to a gene: 11. CDR3 length: 15 residues. CDR1 is SGHRS and CDR2 is YFSETQ in the germline V gene. The chain's CDR3 is CASSAANTGGNEQFF. In DNA, the CDR3 is TGCGCCAGCAGCGCTGCAAATACGGGGGGAAATGAGCAGTTCTTC.

J is TRBJ1-2 and V is TRBV28; maybe TRBD1 (6 bases). The CDR3 is 14 residues long. Looked up from germline, CDR1 is MDHEN and CDR2 is SYDVKM. V was shortened by 6 bases and J by 1 base, with 12 bases between the two germline ends. CDR3 sequence (DNA): TGTGCCAGCAGACCGGACAGCTATAACTATGGCTACACCTTC. Its protein product is CASRPDSYNYGYTF.

The chain uses TRBV28 and TRBJ2-3; D unclear. The CDR3 length is 13 residues. V lost 3 bases and J 6 bases, leaving 10 bases between the germline ends. The germline V gene encodes CDR1 MDHEN and CDR2 SYDVKM. This chain's CDR3 is CASSFGRADTQYF. CDR3 DNA sequence: TGTGCCAGCAGTTTCGGCCGGGCGGATACGCAGTATTTT.